This T cell receptor (beta chain) was captured by sequencing in a study of blood T cell repertoires in COVID-19. The CDR3 is made up of 15 amino acids. Germline loops: CDR1 SGHRS, CDR2 YFSETQ. Trimming cost V 5 bases and J 0 bases, with 14 bases left between them. The age range of participants was 18 to 89 years, with residence in around 22 US areas. Donors were grouped by their self-reported clinical history. Original analysis: Counts of nucleated cells, estimated from reference gene primer amplification, were obtained. This table comes from immunoSEQ multiplex PCR, and its TCRdb copy is limited to in-frame clones, with some not included. V and J calls and clone size are given by that table; D and trimming were obtained from the DNA. In the table there are 150,000 to 190,000 clones, 80% to 90% of which are singletons.

The sample comprised PBMCs or T cells enriched from blood (not recorded which). The J gene is TRBJ1-1, the V gene TRBV5-1, with a tentative D call TRBD1 (5 bases). This receptor was obtained from a man between 45 and 60 years old who had recovered from COVID-19. CDR3 nucleotide sequence: TGCGCCAGCAGATACAGGCTCTCCATGAACACTGAAGCTTTCTTT. Translated: CASRYRLSMNTEAFF.